The 19 T cell receptor beta chains reported below all come from one sample, sequenced in a study of identical twins. TCRdb processed the 5' RACE reads anew with MiXCR; each CDR3 protein has one entry. The sample includes around 1.7 million distinct CDR3 sequences, about 30% of them seen just once. Input material: cord blood. The receptors were sampled from a newborn girl in good health.

Note on this clonotype: The junction departs from germline at one end; a sequencing error may be responsible. The chain recombines TRBV20-1 with TRBJ2-4, with 9 positions matching TRBD2. CDR1 is DFQATT and CDR2 is SNEGSKA in the germline V gene (reference sequence). The CDR3 is made up of 13 amino acids. The CDR3 sequence is CSARDSGRNIRYF. For the CDR3, the DNA is TGCAGTGCTAGAGATAGCGGGAGAAACATTCGGTACTTC.

The chain carries TRBV28 and TRBJ2-7, with 7 nucleotides matching TRBD1. CDR3 size: 15 residues. The V and J ends lost 6 bases and 0 bases, in that order; junction bases with no gene match: 8. Germline V gives CDR1 MDHEN, CDR2 SYDVKM. CDR3 in amino acids: CASRDWDSSSYEQYF. The DNA of the CDR3 is TGTGCCAGCAGAGATTGGGACAGCAGCTCCTACGAGCAGTACTTC.

With regard to this clonotype: At one of its ends the junction is not consistent with the germline gene, which may arise from a read error. The J gene is TRBJ1-1, the V gene TRBV28; 7 bases match TRBD1. Germline V gives CDR1 MDHEN, CDR2 SYDVKM. The CDR3 length is 17 residues. In nucleotides, the CDR3 is TGTGCCGGCAGTTTAAGGACCCAGGGGGGGAGGAACACTGAAGCTTTCTTT. Its translation is CAGSLRTQGGRNTEAFF.

The CDR3 bases are TGCAGCGTTGAAAAGGGCAGGGGTCAGCCCCAGCATTTT. Protein sequence: CSVEKGRGQPQHF. The J gene is TRBJ1-5, the V gene TRBV29-1; a weak D match, TRBD1 (6 bases). V was trimmed by 2 bases and J by 6 bases, leaving 11 bases between them. The CDR3 has 13 amino acids. Per germline, CDR1 SQVTM and CDR2 ANQGSEA.

This clonotype was detected a few times. The chain joins TRBV4-1 to TRBJ2-5; D uncertain. The V end was cut by 4 bases, the J end by 2 bases, with 14 bases between. From germline, CDR1 is MGHRA and CDR2 YSYEKL. The CDR3 spans 15 residues. The CDR3 loop is CASSRSNEDQETQYF. DNA for the CDR3: TGCGCCAGCAGCCGGTCGAATGAGGATCAAGAGACCCAGTACTTC.

Here the CDR3 reads CASSSLLAEDYNEQFF. The DNA of the CDR3 is TGTGCCAGCAGTTCGTTACTAGCGGAAGACTACAATGAGCAGTTCTTC. The rearrangement links TRBV12-3 or TRBV12-4 to TRBJ2-1, with 8 nucleotides matching TRBD2. The CDR3 has 16 amino acids. J lost 3 bases, V lost 4 bases, and 8 bases had no gene match.

This chain links TRBV13 with TRBJ2-5, with 7 bases that match TRBD2. Trimming removed 3 bases from V and 10 bases from J; junction bases left unmatched: 5. Germline V gene data show CDR1 as PRHDT and CDR2 as FYEKMQ (reference sequence). The CDR3 extends over 12 amino acids. In nucleotides, the CDR3 is TGTGCCAGCAGCTTGGGGACTATCAACCAGTACTTC. It translates to CASSLGTINQYF.

The sample holds many counts of this clonotype. The V gene is TRBV7-2, the J gene TRBJ1-2; the D gene is possibly TRBD1 (6 bases). Germline CDR1 is SGHTA and CDR2 is FQGNSA. This CDR3 is built from 14 residues. V was trimmed by 1 base and J by 4 bases, leaving 10 bases between them. The CDR3 bases are TGTGCCAGCAGCTTAGAGTCAGGGGCCTATGGCTACACCTTC. Amino acid sequence: CASSLESGAYGYTF.

In its sample, this clonotype was seen many times. This sequence joins TRBV7-9 and TRBJ1-2; D remains unclear. From germline, CDR1 is SEHNR and CDR2 FQNEAQ (reference sequence). Between the trimmed V and J ends, which lost 4 bases and 5 bases, there was a span of 11 bases. The CDR3 is made up of 13 amino acids. The CDR3 is CASSYDAIYGYTF. The DNA for the CDR3 is TGTGCCAGCAGCTATGACGCTATTTATGGCTACACCTTC.

The CDR3 DNA reads as TGCAGTGCTAGAGATCTGGGCGGGAGGACCAATGAGCAGTTCTTC. Translation: CSARDLGGRTNEQFF. The chain employs TRBV20-1 and TRBJ2-1, with 8 bases matching TRBD2. The trim removed 0 bases at V and 6 bases at J, leaving 7 bases unmatched. Germline assignment: CDR1 DFQATT and CDR2 SNEGSKA (reference sequence). The CDR3 contains 15 residues.

The CDR3 loop is CASSPLARYNEQFF. The CDR3 region has the DNA TGCGCCAGCAGCCCACTAGCGAGATACAATGAGCAGTTCTTC. V usage is TRBV4-1 and J usage is TRBJ2-1, with 7 bases fitting TRBD2. This CDR3 is built from 14 residues. The V gene end was trimmed by 4 bases and the J gene end by 4 bases; junction bases not matched to a gene: 4. Per the germline V gene, CDR1 is MGHRA and CDR2 is YSYEKL.

This clonotype was seen more than once but under ten times. A junction end diverges from the germline sequence, so it may reflect a read error. The chain carries TRBV28 and TRBJ2-7; D ambiguous. Per germline, CDR1 MDHEN and CDR2 SYDVKM. CDR3 length equals 15 residues. The CDR3 DNA follows: TGTGCCAGCAGTCCTCTCAACACCGGCTCCGACGAGCAGTACTTC. Translation: CASSPLNTGSDEQYF.

This chain joins TRBV2 and TRBJ2-4; TRBD2 is a possible D gene (5 bases). Germline V gene sequence: CDR1 SNHLY, CDR2 FYNNEI. V shed 5 bases and J shed 13 bases, with 12 bases lying between them. This CDR3 spans 11 amino acids. The CDR3 DNA reads as TGTGCCAGCAGTCCCGCTTGGGAGCAGTACTTC. Translating gives CASSPAWEQYF.

The CDR3, as DNA: TGTGCCAGCACCCTTAGCCGGGACAGCATTCAGTACTTC. As protein: CASTLSRDSIQYF. This chain connects TRBV2 to TRBJ2-4; 7 bases fit TRBD1. The CDR3 contains 13 residues. The germline CDR1 and CDR2 sequences are SNHLY and FYNNEI. J was trimmed by 9 bases and V by 7 bases; bases with no gene match: 9.

The rearrangement links TRBV4-2 to TRBJ2-1; D gene ambiguous. V was shortened by 3 bases and J by 5 bases, with 8 bases between the two germline ends. This CDR3 region has 13 residues. Germline CDR1 and CDR2: LGHNA and YNFKEQ. CDR3 protein: CASSQFEDNEQFF. The CDR3 DNA follows: TGTGCCAGCAGCCAGTTTGAAGACAATGAGCAGTTCTTC.

This clonotype was seen only a few times. The V gene is TRBV5-1, the J gene TRBJ1-2, with D perhaps TRBD1 (6 bases). The V and J ends lost 4 bases and 2 bases respectively, with 15 bases between them. The CDR3 is 15 residues long. Germline V gives CDR1 SGHRS, CDR2 YFSETQ. The DNA of the CDR3 is TGCGCCAGCAGCCTGAGGGGGGGCAGCAACTATGGCTACACCTTC. Translated: CASSLRGGSNYGYTF.

The gene calls are TRBV6-1 and TRBJ2-1, with 9 bases aligning to TRBD1. V lost 7 bases, J lost 11 bases, and 9 bases stayed unmatched. The CDR3 has 13 residues. In germline, CDR1 is MNHNS, CDR2 SASEGT. In nucleotides, the CDR3 is TGTGCCAGCACAGGACAGGGGTATCCCAAGCAGTTCTTC. Protein sequence: CASTGQGYPKQFF.

The chain is built from TRBV12-3 or TRBV12-4 and TRBJ1-2, with a possible D match to TRBD1 (5 bases). The CDR3 contains 14 residues. V lost 3 bases and J lost 3, with 11 bases in between. CDR3 in DNA: TGTGCCAGCAGTTTCCCTCCAGGGTACTATGGCTACACCTTC. It is translated as CASSFPPGYYGYTF.

The chain couples TRBV12-3 or TRBV12-4 to TRBJ2-7, with 8 positions matching TRBD2. After removal of 5 bases from V and 2 bases from J, the junction contained 5 bases not matched to a gene. The CDR3 length is 14 residues. The CDR3 loop is CASSISGTTYEQYF. The CDR3 DNA reads as TGTGCCAGCAGTATTAGCGGGACCACCTACGAGCAGTACTTC.